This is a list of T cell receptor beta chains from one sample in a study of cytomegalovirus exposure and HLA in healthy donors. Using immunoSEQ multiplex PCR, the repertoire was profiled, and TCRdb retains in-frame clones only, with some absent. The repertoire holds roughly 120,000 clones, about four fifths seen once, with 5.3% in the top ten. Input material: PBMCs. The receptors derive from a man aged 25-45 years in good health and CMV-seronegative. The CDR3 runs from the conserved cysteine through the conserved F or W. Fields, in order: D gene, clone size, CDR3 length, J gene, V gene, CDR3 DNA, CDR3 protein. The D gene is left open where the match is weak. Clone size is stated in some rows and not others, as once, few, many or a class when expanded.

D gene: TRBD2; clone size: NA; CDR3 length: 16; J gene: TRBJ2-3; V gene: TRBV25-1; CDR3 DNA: TGTGCCAGCAGTGATATGCGGGGGGGAGGAGCAGATACGCAGTATTTT; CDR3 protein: CASSDMRGGGADTQYF
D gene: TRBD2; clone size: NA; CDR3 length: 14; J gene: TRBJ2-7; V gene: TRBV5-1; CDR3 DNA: TGCGCCAGCAGCGGGACGGGGGGTGACTACGAGCAGTACTTC; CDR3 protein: CASSGTGGDYEQYF
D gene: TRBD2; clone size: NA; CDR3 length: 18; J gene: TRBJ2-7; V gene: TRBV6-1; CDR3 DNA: TGTGCCAGCAGTGAAGCGCGGACTAGCGGGAGTTTTGGCCACGAGCAGTACTTC; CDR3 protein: CASSEARTSGSFGHEQYF
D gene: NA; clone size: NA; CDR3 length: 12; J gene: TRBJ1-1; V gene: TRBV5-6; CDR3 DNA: TGTGCCAGTAGCCCGGGGTCGGGGGAAGCTTTCTTT; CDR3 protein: CASSPGSGEAFF
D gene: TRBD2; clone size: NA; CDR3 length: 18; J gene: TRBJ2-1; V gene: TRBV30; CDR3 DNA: TGTGCCTGGAGCGGCTTCGGGACTAGCGGGAGAGGGTGGGGTGAGCAGTTCTTC; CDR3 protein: CAWSGFGTSGRGWGEQFF
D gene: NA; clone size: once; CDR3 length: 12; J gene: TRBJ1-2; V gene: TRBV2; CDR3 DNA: TGTGCCACCCGGACTGATGACTATGGCTACACCTTC; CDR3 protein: CATRTDDYGYTF
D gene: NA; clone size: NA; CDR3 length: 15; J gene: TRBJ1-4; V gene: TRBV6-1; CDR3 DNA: TGTGCCAGCAGTGAATTAGGGGCTAGTAATGAAAAACTGTTTTTT; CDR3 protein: CASSELGASNEKLFF
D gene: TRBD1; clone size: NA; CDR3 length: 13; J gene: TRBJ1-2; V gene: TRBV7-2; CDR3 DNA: TGTGCCAGCACAGGGGGTTCTAACTATGGCTACACCTTC; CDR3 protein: CASTGGSNYGYTF
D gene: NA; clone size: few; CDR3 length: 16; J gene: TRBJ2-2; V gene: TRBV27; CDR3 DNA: TGTGCCAGCAGTTTAGTAGGGGCTTCGAACACCGGGGAGCTGTTTTTT; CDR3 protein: CASSLVGASNTGELFF
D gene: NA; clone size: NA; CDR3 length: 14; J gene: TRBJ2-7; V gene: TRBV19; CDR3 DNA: TGTGCCAGTAGCATCGCGGGCCCCTCCTACGAGCAGTACTTC; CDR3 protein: CASSIAGPSYEQYF
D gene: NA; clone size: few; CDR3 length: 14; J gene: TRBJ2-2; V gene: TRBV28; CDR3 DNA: TGTGCCAGCAGTTTGACGACAGCGACCGGGGAGCTGTTTTTT; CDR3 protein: CASSLTTATGELFF
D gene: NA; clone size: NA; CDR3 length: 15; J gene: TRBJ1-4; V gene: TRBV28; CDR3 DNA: TGTGCCAGCAGAAAACAGGGAGTGACTAATGAAAAACTGTTTTTT; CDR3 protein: CASRKQGVTNEKLFF